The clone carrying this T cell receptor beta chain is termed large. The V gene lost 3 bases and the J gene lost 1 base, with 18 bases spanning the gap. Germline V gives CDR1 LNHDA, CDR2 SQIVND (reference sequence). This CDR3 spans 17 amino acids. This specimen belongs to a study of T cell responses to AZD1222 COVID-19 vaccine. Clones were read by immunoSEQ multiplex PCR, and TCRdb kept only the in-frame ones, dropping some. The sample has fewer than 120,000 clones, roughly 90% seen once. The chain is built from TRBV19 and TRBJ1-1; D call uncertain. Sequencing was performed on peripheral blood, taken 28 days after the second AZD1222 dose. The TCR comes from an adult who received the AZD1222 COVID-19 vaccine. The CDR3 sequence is CASSIGLGKGRNTEAFF. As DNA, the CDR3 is TGTGCCAGTAGTATTGGCCTAGGTAAAGGCAGGAACACTGAAGCTTTCTTT.